This TCR beta chain was retrieved from a study of monozygotic twins with inflammatory bowel disease. Germline V gene lookup returns CDR1 SGHRS and CDR2 YFSETQ. This CDR3 contains 15 residues. No T cells were sorted before total RNA was taken from whole blood. TCRdb derives one entry per CDR3 protein from the 5' RACE reads, leaving out DNA. The sample's table shows around 380,000 distinct CDR3 sequences. The sequencing sample was made of blood. The chain employs TRBV5-1 and TRBJ1-6; the D call from TCRdb, TRBD1, cannot be confirmed without DNA. The source is a human donor with ulcerative colitis or Crohn's disease, or a healthy co-twin of an affected twin (not recorded which). Here the CDR3 reads CASSSAGVGNSPLHF.